What follows are 8 T cell receptor beta chains derived from one specimen sequenced in a study of T cells after yellow fever vaccination. A single record per CDR3 protein comes from TCRdb applying MiXCR to the 5' RACE reads. The sample yields hundreds of thousands of distinct CDR3 sequences, about a sixth seen once. Sequencing was performed on PBMCs, taken 5 to 6 days after the first yellow fever vaccination. The source of these receptors is a man aged 18-30 years who received the YFV17D yellow fever vaccine.

The table lists this clonotype with a few counts. The J gene is TRBJ2-4, the V gene TRBV18; weak D call: TRBD2 (6 bases). This CDR3 spans 12 amino acids. Trimming cost V 3 bases and J 7 bases, with 7 bases left between them. From germline, CDR1 is KGHSH and CDR2 LQKENI. The CDR3 DNA sequence: TGTGCCAGCTCACCGGGACTGAACATTCAGTACTTC. Translation: CASSPGLNIQYF. The complete variable domain, with remaining parts taken from reference TRBV18 and TRBJ2-4, reads NAGVMQNPRHLVRRRGQEARLRCSPMKGHSHVYWYRQLPEEGLKFMVYLQKENIIDESGMPKERFSAEFPKEGPSILRIQQVVRGDSAAYFCASSPGLNIQYFGAGTRLSVL.

The chain has TRBV6-1 and TRBJ1-4; maybe TRBD1 (6 bases). Germline CDR1 MNHNS, CDR2 SASEGT. V was trimmed by 7 bases and J by 8 bases, leaving 17 bases between them. The CDR3 consists of 14 residues. The CDR3 loop is CASKQRDIREKLFF. The CDR3 DNA follows: TGTGCCAGCAAGCAAAGGGACATACGGGAAAAACTGTTTTTT.

The chain recombines TRBV29-1 with TRBJ2-3, with 8 bases lining up with TRBD1. J was trimmed by 2 bases and V by 4 bases; bases with no gene match: 11. Germline-derived CDR1 and CDR2 are SQVTM and ANQGSEA. CDR3 size: 16 residues. CDR3 loop: CSVVVSGQGITDTQYF. DNA for the CDR3: TGCAGCGTTGTGGTGAGCGGACAGGGTATCACAGATACGCAGTATTTT.

The rearrangement joins TRBV6-1 to TRBJ2-7; the D gene is possibly TRBD1 (6 bases). The CDR3 has 12 residues. Germline CDR1 MNHNS, CDR2 SASEGT. Trimming removed 7 bases at V and 1 base at J, with 8 bases between. This chain's CDR3 is CASKTGSYEQYF. CDR3 coding DNA: TGTGCCAGCAAAACAGGGTCCTACGAGCAGTACTTC.

The rearrangement uses TRBV19 and TRBJ2-3, with TRBD1 matching 10 bases. CDR3 size: 16 residues. J gave up 1 base and V 6 bases, and 7 bases lay outside the gene matches. Germline values: CDR1 LNHDA, CDR2 SQIVND (reference sequence). In nucleotides, the CDR3 is TGTGCCAGTAGCCACCTGACAGGGGGCGGCACAGATACGCAGTATTTT. This sequence encodes CASSHLTGGGTDTQYF.

The chain has TRBV5-1 and TRBJ2-5; the D gene is possibly TRBD1 (6 bases). This CDR3 is 14 amino acids long. CDR1 SGHRS and CDR2 YFSETQ come from the germline V gene. V gave up 0 bases and J gave up 5 bases, with 11 bases separating them. The CDR3 spells CASSLDRAEETQYF. Written as DNA, the CDR3 is TGCGCCAGCAGCTTGGACAGGGCGGAGGAGACCCAGTACTTC.

This clonotype has just a few counts. The chain recombines TRBV7-2 with TRBJ1-5, with D unclear. There are 12 residues in the CDR3. The V and J ends lost 8 bases and 3 bases respectively, with 8 bases between them. CDR1 and CDR2 from the germline V gene are SGHTA and FQGNSA. The CDR3 sequence: CASGAPNQPQHF. The CDR3 region has the DNA TGTGCCAGCGGCGCCCCCAATCAGCCCCAGCATTTT.

The chain is built from TRBV19 and TRBJ1-5; tentative D call: TRBD1 (5 bases). This CDR3 spans 15 amino acids. Germline V CDR1 and CDR2: LNHDA, SQIVND (reference sequence). V was pared by 7 bases and J by 2 bases, with 15 bases between. CDR3 sequence (DNA): TGTGCCAGTAAACCCGGGGCCGGAGGCAATCAGCCCCAGCATTTT. This translates into CASKPGAGGNQPQHF.